The subject of this entry is one T cell receptor (beta chain). The antigen this receptor binds is unknown. No much larger clone exists at a distance of one base, and base qualities are not known. In the prospective study, participants were roughly 18 to 89 years old, resided in about 25 geographic areas of the United States, and were enrolled through a virtual design. In the prospective study, cohorts were assigned on the basis of participant-reported clinical history obtained from a screening survey and a study questionnaire. Mobile phlebotomists in the prospective study collected whole blood, serum and a nasopharyngeal or oropharyngeal swab from every participant. Additional blood draws and questionnaires over a roughly two-month period could optionally be provided by prospective study participants. Before DNA extraction, prospective study blood samples were shipped either frozen or at room temperature.

These data are taken from a study of blood T cell repertoires in COVID-19 (TCRdb year 2020). Some background on the complete study: Samples covering the acute and convalescent phases of COVID-19 were provided by collaborators in the United States, Italy and Spain. Sample metadata almost always included a de-identified subject ID, COVID-19 status, age in years and sex. A freely available public database, intended as a resource for researchers studying the immune response to SARS-CoV-2, is where the repertoires were released. Deeply sampled blood TCRbeta repertoires from subjects exposed to, actively infected with, or recovered from COVID-19 were included in the dataset. Where HLA class I and class II types were available, the types were taken from metadata supplied by the sample provider, not from assay-based typing. Samples came from the ongoing ImmuneRACE study (first 160 participants) plus 1,254 subjects from 6 global collaborators. The material from the prospective study consisted of cDNA or gDNA derived from T cells, B-cell-depleted T cells, or PBMCs. Study-level results and caveats: Clinical and demographic metadata were provided uncurated, with the amount varying by source and participant.

V and J are trimmed by 7 bases and 7 bases, and the gene matches miss 7 bases of the junction. Based on the germline V gene (reference sequence), the CDR1 and CDR2 sequences are LNHDA and SQIVND. The CDR3 covers 14 residues, taking in both the cysteine and the phenylalanine. Just CDR3 DNA is preserved here, 42 bases in frame from base 1. TCRbeta CDR3 regions were amplified from genomic DNA using the immunoSEQ Assay, a bias-controlled multiplex PCR. For the original study's pipeline: The number of nucleated cells in each sample was estimated from the amplification of reference gene primers within the assay. To quantify the absolute abundance of each unique TCRbeta CDR3 rearrangement, sequence reads were collapsed and filtered. For each sample, productive Simpson clonality was calculated as the square root of Simpson's diversity index over productive rearrangements. Not all clones reach the TCRdb copy of this immuneACCESS table, which keeps in-frame sequences only. Checked studies attribute under half of the gap to unresolved V genes and leave the rest unexplained. V and J calls plus clone size are reproduced from that table; the DNA served to infer D and trimming. In all, the sample holds about 220,000 clones, and about 80% of those were seen once. The top ten clones comprise 1.3% of the sample.

Recombination linked TRBV19 to TRBJ1-6, and 7 bases in between align with TRBD1. This clonotype was sampled from a woman in her 40s with acute COVID-19. What was sequenced was PBMCs or T cells enriched from blood (not recorded which). The CDR3: CASTATGWNSPLHF. The sequenced DNA: TGTGCCAGTACTGCGACAGGGTGGAATTCACCCCTCCACTTT. Full variable domain (CDR3 extended with the reference TRBV19 and TRBJ1-6 proteins): DGGITQSPKYLFRKEGQNVTLSCEQNLNHDAMYWYRQDPGQGLRLIYYSQIVNDFQKGDIAEGYSVSREKKESFPLTVTSAQKNPTAFYLCASTATGWNSPLHFGNGTRLTVT.